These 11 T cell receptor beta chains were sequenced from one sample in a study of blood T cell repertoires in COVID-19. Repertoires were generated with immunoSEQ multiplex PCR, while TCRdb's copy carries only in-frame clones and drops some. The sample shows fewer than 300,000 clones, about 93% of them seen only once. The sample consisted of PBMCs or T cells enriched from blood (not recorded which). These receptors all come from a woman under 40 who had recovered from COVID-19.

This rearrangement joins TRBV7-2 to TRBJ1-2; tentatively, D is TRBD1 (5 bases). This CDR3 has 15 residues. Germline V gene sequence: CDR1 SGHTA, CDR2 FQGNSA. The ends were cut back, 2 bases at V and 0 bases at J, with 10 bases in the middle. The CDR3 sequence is CASSLSQGTNYGYTF. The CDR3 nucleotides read TGTGCCAGCAGCTTATCCCAGGGAACTAACTATGGCTACACCTTC.

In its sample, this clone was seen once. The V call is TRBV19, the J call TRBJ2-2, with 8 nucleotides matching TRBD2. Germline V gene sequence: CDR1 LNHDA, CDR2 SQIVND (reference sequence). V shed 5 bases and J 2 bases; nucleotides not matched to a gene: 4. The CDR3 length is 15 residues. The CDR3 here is CASSWREVNTGELFF. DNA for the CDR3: TGTGCCAGTAGTTGGCGGGAGGTCAACACCGGGGAGCTGTTTTTT. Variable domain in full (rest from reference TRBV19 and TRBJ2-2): DGGITQSPKYLFRKEGQNVTLSCEQNLNHDAMYWYRQDPGQGLRLIYYSQIVNDFQKGDIAEGYSVSREKKESFPLTVTSAQKNPTAFYLCASSWREVNTGELFFGEGSRLTVL.

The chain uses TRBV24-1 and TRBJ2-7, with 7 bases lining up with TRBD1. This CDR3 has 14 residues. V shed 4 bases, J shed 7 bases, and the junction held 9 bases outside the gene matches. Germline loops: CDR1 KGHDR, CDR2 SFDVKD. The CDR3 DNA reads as TGTGCCACCAGTGAAGCGACAGGGTCGGGGGAGCAGTACTTC. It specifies CATSEATGSGEQYF.

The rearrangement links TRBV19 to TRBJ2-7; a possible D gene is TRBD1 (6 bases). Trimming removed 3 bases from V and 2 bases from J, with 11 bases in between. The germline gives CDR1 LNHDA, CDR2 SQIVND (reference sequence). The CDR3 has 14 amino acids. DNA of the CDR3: TGTGCCAGTAGTATCCGGGACACACCCTACGAGCAGTACTTC. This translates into CASSIRDTPYEQYF.

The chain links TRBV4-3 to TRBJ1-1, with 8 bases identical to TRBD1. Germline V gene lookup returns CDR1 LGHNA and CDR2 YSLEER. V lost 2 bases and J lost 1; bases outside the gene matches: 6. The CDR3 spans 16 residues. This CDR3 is CASSQLRTGTNTEAFF. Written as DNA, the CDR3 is TGCGCCAGCAGCCAACTTCGGACAGGGACGAACACTGAAGCTTTCTTT.

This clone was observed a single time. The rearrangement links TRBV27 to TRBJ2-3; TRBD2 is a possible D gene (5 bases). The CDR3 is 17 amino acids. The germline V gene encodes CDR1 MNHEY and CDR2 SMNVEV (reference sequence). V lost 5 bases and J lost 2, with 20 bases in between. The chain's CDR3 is CASSPLLASRFTDTQYF. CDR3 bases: TGTGCCAGCAGTCCCCTCTTGGCTAGCAGATTCACAGATACGCAGTATTTT.

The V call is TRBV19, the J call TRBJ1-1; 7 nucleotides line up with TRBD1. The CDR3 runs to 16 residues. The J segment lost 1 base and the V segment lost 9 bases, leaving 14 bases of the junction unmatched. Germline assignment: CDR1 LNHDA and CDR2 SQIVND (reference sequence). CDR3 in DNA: TGTGCCAGCACAGTTAAAGTACAGGGGTGGAACACTGAAGCTTTCTTT. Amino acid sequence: CASTVKVQGWNTEAFF.

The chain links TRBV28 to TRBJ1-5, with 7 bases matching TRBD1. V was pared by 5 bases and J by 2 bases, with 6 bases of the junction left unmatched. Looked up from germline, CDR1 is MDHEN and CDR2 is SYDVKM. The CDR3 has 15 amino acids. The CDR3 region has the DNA TGTGCCAGCAGTCCGGCAGGGACAGGCAATCAGCCCCAGCATTTT. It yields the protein CASSPAGTGNQPQHF.

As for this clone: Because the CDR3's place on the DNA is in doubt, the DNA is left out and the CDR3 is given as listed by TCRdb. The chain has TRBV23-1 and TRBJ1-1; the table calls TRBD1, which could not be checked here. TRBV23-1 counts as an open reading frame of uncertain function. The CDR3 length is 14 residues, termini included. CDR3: CASNADRVGGGTFF.

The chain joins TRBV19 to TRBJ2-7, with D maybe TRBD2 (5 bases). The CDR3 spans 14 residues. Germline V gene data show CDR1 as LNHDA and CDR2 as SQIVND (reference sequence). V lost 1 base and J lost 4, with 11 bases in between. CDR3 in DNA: TGTGCCAGTAGTATAGGCGGTAGCGCTTACGAGCAGTACTTC. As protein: CASSIGGSAYEQYF. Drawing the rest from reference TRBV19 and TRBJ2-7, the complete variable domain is DGGITQSPKYLFRKEGQNVTLSCEQNLNHDAMYWYRQDPGQGLRLIYYSQIVNDFQKGDIAEGYSVSREKKESFPLTVTSAQKNPTAFYLCASSIGGSAYEQYFGPGTRLTVT.

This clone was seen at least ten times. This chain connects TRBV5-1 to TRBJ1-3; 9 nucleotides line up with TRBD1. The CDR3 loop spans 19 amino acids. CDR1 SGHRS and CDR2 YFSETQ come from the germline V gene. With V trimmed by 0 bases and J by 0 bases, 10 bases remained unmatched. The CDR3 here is CASSLAGTGHLSSGNTIYF. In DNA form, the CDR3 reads TGCGCCAGCAGCTTGGCCGGGACAGGGCACCTCAGCTCTGGAAACACCATATATTTT.